These T cell receptor beta chains were read from a single sample in a study of regulatory T cells in long-lasting Graves disease. One entry per CDR3 protein results from TCRdb running MiXCR on the multiplex PCR reads. Here the sample spans some 600,000 distinct CDR3 sequences, around 16% being singletons. This same sample was also part of a study on T cells in Graves' hyperthyroidism and ophthalmopathy.

The sequences come from peripheral blood mononuclear cells (PBMCs), collected at new diagnosis, from a patient treated with antithyroid drugs. The receptors were sampled from a man aged 18 to 35 with Graves disease. Each CDR3 is given without its conserved first and last residue. Each record gives: V gene, J gene, CDR3 protein.

TRBV5-1	TRBJ2-1	ASSPGGLAPYNEQF
TRBV5-1	TRBJ2-7	ASSLRTSYEQY
TRBV7-3	TRBJ2-3	ASSYIKGADTQY
TRBV10-1	TRBJ1-5	ASSEVGLRGSNQPQH
TRBV6-1	TRBJ1-5	ASSEPFGGSNQPQH
TRBV28	TRBJ1-5	ASSTGDRGHQPQH
TRBV20-1	TRBJ2-5	SASVGGGLQETQY
TRBV28	TRBJ2-6	ASGPLATLQGGANVLT
TRBV27	TRBJ2-1	ASSLIGANNEQF
TRBV20-1	TRBJ1-2	SARVPGSYYGYT
TRBV12-3/TRBV12-4	TRBJ1-5	ASSPLRGPQH
TRBV11-2	TRBJ1-1	ASSLDGESTEAF
TRBV5-1	TRBJ1-2	ASSKGHLNYGYT
TRBV20-1	TRBJ2-7	SAREGAGGTYEQY
TRBV15	TRBJ1-2	ATSRGRTGWNYGYT
TRBV5-4	TRBJ1-1	ASSFMGGLNTEAF
TRBV27	TRBJ2-1	ASRTSGSPEQF
TRBV20-1	TRBJ2-7	SAEDTYEQY
TRBV29-1	TRBJ2-1	SVGRTHSYNEQF
TRBV3-1	TRBJ1-1	ANPNSRDRHEAF
TRBV28	TRBJ1-2	ATTPTGTFPGYT
TRBV18	TRBJ2-7	ASSPDGGEQY
TRBV28	TRBJ2-7	ASSSGTSDYELY
TRBV7-2	TRBJ2-7	ASSPGSIYEQY
TRBV30	TRBJ2-5	AWGATETQY
TRBV28	TRBJ1-5	ASSTGQGYNQPQH
TRBV28	TRBJ2-1	ASSSGTSELHNEQF
TRBV3-1	TRBJ1-1	ASSPRRRTEAF